One and the same sample provided the 30 T cell receptor beta chains below, sequenced in a study of PD-1 blockade in classical Hodgkin lymphoma. Relapse was seen in all patients after autologous stem cell transplantation, and brentuximab vedotin exposure was variable. Method: immunoSEQ multiplex PCR; TCRdb's copy keeps in-frame clones and lacks some. The sample shows about 110,000 clones, nearly 90% of them seen only once. The sample here was peripheral blood mononuclear cells (PBMCs), taken before the second cycle of nivolumab. The origin of the receptors is a human donor with classical Hodgkin lymphoma.

V is TRBV5-6 and J is TRBJ1-2; D is unresolved. V dropped 4 bases and J dropped 4 bases, with 20 bases sitting between them. The germline V gene has CDR1 SGHDT and CDR2 YYEEEE. The CDR3 totals 16 residues. CDR3 nucleotides: TGTGCCAGCAGCCAACTGGAGGGCCGCCCCCTCTATGGCTACACCTTC. Translation: CASSQLEGRPLYGYTF. The whole variable domain, filled in from reference TRBV5-6 and TRBJ1-2, reads DAGVTQSPTHLIKTRGQQVTLRCSPKSGHDTVSWYQQALGQGPQFIFQYYEEEERQRGNFPDRFSGHQFPNYSSELNVNALLLGDSALYLCASSQLEGRPLYGYTFGSGTRLTVV.

This chain connects TRBV5-1 to TRBJ2-7; 8 bases align to TRBD1. Germline V gene lookup returns CDR1 SGHRS and CDR2 YFSETQ. CDR3 length: 14 residues. With V trimmed by 4 bases and J by 3 bases, 6 bases remained unmatched. The CDR3, as DNA: TGCGCCAGCAGCCCGGGACAGGCCCTCTACGAGCAGTACTTC. This codes for CASSPGQALYEQYF.

This chain links TRBV6-5 with TRBJ2-5, with 9 bases that match TRBD1. The end of the DNA is better explained by TRBJ2-7, so the J call may be wrong. Germline CDR1 reads MNHEY; CDR2 reads SVGAGI. This CDR3 region has 15 residues. CDR3 sequence: CASSYSDRGSYEQYF. The CDR3 DNA reads TGTGCCAGCAGTTACTCGGACAGGGGATCCTACGAGCAGTACTTC.

The genes are TRBV2 and TRBJ2-1; 7 positions agree with TRBD1. CDR1 SNHLY and CDR2 FYNNEI come from the germline V gene. Unmatched junction bases numbered 6, after V lost 7 bases and J lost 0 bases. This CDR3 region has 15 residues. The CDR3 loop reads CASTWDSPSYNEQFF. The CDR3 DNA sequence: TGTGCCAGCACCTGGGACAGCCCCTCCTACAATGAGCAGTTCTTC.

This clone has a single count. V usage is TRBV7-6 and J usage is TRBJ1-2; perhaps TRBD1 as D (6 bases). With 5 bases removed from V and 5 bases from J, the gap between germline ends came to 18 bases. The CDR3 has 15 amino acids. The germline V gene encodes CDR1 SGHVS and CDR2 FNYEAQ. CDR3 protein: CASSPGAGLGYGYTF. CDR3 DNA: TGTGCCAGCAGCCCAGGGGCAGGGCTAGGGTATGGCTACACCTTC.

The chain carries TRBV7-9 and TRBJ2-7; 8 bases align to TRBD1. Germline lookup yields CDR1 SEHNR and CDR2 FQNEAQ (reference sequence). V lost 9 bases to trimming and J lost 0 bases; unmatched junction nucleotides: 13. The CDR3 length is 16 residues. In nucleotides, the CDR3 is TGTGCCAGTACCGACCCAGGGGGCCAAATCTCCTACGAGCAGTACTTC. This codes for CASTDPGGQISYEQYF.

The chain carries TRBV2 and TRBJ2-2; D is possibly TRBD1 (6 bases). The CDR3 has 15 amino acids. V was shortened by 6 bases and J by 2 bases, with 13 bases between the two germline ends. Germline CDR1 SNHLY, CDR2 FYNNEI. The CDR3 loop is CASSRGQINTGELFF. CDR3 DNA sequence: TGTGCCAGCAGCCGAGGACAGATAAACACCGGGGAGCTGTTTTTT.

The rearrangement joins TRBV5-1 to TRBJ2-5; no firm D call. The tail of the sequence fits TRBJ2-7 better, so the J call may be wrong. Per the germline V gene, CDR1 is SGHRS and CDR2 is YFSETQ. This CDR3 is built from 15 residues. The DNA for the CDR3 is TGCGCCAGCAGCTTGGCGTCCGGTAGCTCCTACGAGCAGTACTTC. Translating it yields CASSLASGSSYEQYF.

This chain uses TRBV28 with TRBJ2-1, with D perhaps assigned TRBD1 or TRBD2 (5 bases each). This CDR3 has 17 amino acids. Germline-derived CDR1 and CDR2 are MDHEN and SYDVKM. The germline V and J ends were trimmed by 4 bases and 4 bases, with 20 bases remaining between them. The CDR3 sequence: CASSSGFLGGGYNEQFF. CDR3 sequence (DNA): TGTGCCAGCAGTTCAGGTTTCTTAGGTGGGGGTTACAATGAGCAGTTCTTC.

This clone came up once. The CDR3 sequence is CASSYNRPNTGELFF. In nucleotides, the CDR3 is TGTGCCAGCAGTTACAACCGGCCGAACACCGGGGAGCTGTTTTTT. The chain links TRBV6-5 to TRBJ2-2; no clear D. This CDR3 is 15 amino acids long. Trimming stripped 2 bases from V and 0 bases from J, with 7 bases between. Looked up from germline, CDR1 is MNHEY and CDR2 is SVGAGI.

The CDR3 sequence: CASSLASSVSYGYTF. CDR3 DNA sequence: TGTGCCAGCAGCTTAGCGTCAAGCGTTTCCTATGGCTACACCTTC. V is TRBV7-9 and J is TRBJ1-2, with D unresolved. The length of the CDR3 is 15 residues. Deletions cut 0 bases from V and 4 bases from J, with 12 bases between. The V gene's germline CDR1 is SEHNR and CDR2 FQNEAQ (reference sequence).

This clone was counted a single time. The J gene is TRBJ1-2, the V gene TRBV6-5; maybe TRBD1 (6 bases). Germline values: CDR1 MNHEY, CDR2 SVGAGI. V was clipped by 7 bases and J by 5 bases, with 17 bases between them. This CDR3 region has 14 residues. The chain's CDR3 is CASTEAGAGYGYTF. DNA for the CDR3: TGTGCCAGCACCGAGGCGGGGGCGGGGTATGGCTACACCTTC.

The chain has TRBV9 and TRBJ2-3, with D perhaps matching TRBD2 (6 bases). The V end lost 4 bases, the J end lost 2 bases, and 20 bases lay between the germline ends. Germline CDR1 reads SGDLS; CDR2 reads YYNGEE. This CDR3 has 17 residues. Here the CDR3 reads CASSSIGPGTFTDTQYF. The DNA of the CDR3 is TGTGCCAGCAGCTCGATCGGACCAGGGACTTTCACAGATACGCAGTATTTT.

The chain carries TRBV5-4 and TRBJ1-1; D gene unclear. The V gene's germline CDR1 is SGHNT and CDR2 YYREEE (reference sequence). This CDR3 comprises 13 residues. V dropped 5 bases and J dropped 1 base, with 9 bases sitting between them. CDR3 protein: CASRIRGNTEAFF. CDR3 nucleotides: TGTGCCAGCAGAATACGAGGGAACACTGAAGCTTTCTTT.

The CDR3 reads CASSPPGTDTQYF. The CDR3 DNA follows: TGTGCCAGCAGTCCCCCCGGTACAGATACGCAGTATTTT. The V call is TRBV27, the J call TRBJ2-3, with D unclear. The CDR3 has 13 amino acids. The V gene lost 5 bases and the J gene lost 3 bases, with 9 bases spanning the gap. Germline CDR1 MNHEY, CDR2 SMNVEV (reference sequence).

The rearrangement uses TRBV6-1 and TRBJ2-1, with D perhaps TRBD1 (5 bases). Looked up from germline, CDR1 is MNHNS and CDR2 is SASEGT. Trimming cost V 5 bases and J 6 bases, with 11 bases left between them. This CDR3 region has 13 residues. In DNA, the CDR3 is TGTGCCAGCAGTAGGACACAACGCAATGAGCAGTTCTTC. Encoded protein: CASSRTQRNEQFF.

The chain links TRBV11-3 to TRBJ2-1; no firm D call. Germline CDR1 and CDR2: SGHNT and YENEEA. The CDR3 runs to 15 residues. The V end was cut by 6 bases, the J end by 0 bases, with 12 bases between. This chain's CDR3 is CASSSRTSSYNEQFF. CDR3 DNA: TGTGCCAGCAGTTCCCGCACAAGCTCCTACAATGAGCAGTTCTTC. Looking up the rest from reference TRBV11-3 and TRBJ2-1 gives the full variable domain: EAGVVQSPRYKIIEKKQPVAFWCNPISGHNTLYWYLQNLGQGPELLIRYENEEAVDDSQLPKDRFSAERLKGVDSTLKIQPAELGDSAVYLCASSSRTSSYNEQFFGPGTRLTVL.

The J gene is TRBJ2-1, the V gene TRBV2; the D gene is possibly TRBD2 (5 bases). Trimming shortened V by 2 bases and J by 6 bases, and 11 bases separated the two germline ends. The length of the CDR3 is 14 residues. CDR1 SNHLY and CDR2 FYNNEI come from the germline V gene. DNA for the CDR3: TGTGCCAGCAGTGAATTATGGAGGAGCAATGAGCAGTTCTTC. It specifies CASSELWRSNEQFF.

CDR3 coding DNA: TGTGCCACCAGCAAGGGGGGAGGGCTTACTAACTATGGCTACACCTTC. Translation gives CATSKGGGLTNYGYTF. The chain is built from TRBV15 and TRBJ1-2; weak D call: TRBD1 (6 bases). V was pared by 4 bases and J by 0 bases, with 15 bases between. Germline lookup yields CDR1 LNHNV and CDR2 YYDKDF (reference sequence). This CDR3 contains 16 residues.

Here the CDR3 reads CASSLETGFREKLFF. The CDR3 DNA sequence: TGTGCCAGCAGCTTAGAAACAGGGTTTCGTGAAAAACTGTTTTTT. V and J are TRBV7-9 and TRBJ1-4, with a weak D call TRBD1 (6 bases). CDR1 and CDR2 (germline): SEHNR, FQNEAQ (reference sequence). The CDR3 has 15 residues. Trimming removed 1 base at V and 7 bases at J, with 13 bases between.

This chain joins TRBV6-6 and TRBJ1-4, with D possibly matching TRBD1 (5 bases). The CDR3 consists of 16 residues. V lost 6 bases and J 4 bases, leaving 18 bases between the germline ends. Germline V CDR1 and CDR2: MNHNY, SVGAGI (reference sequence). The CDR3 loop is CASSTGEGRINEKLFF. The CDR3 DNA sequence: TGTGCCAGCAGCACCGGCGAGGGGCGTATTAATGAAAAACTGTTTTTT.

The chain is built from TRBV4-3 and TRBJ2-3; 12 positions agree with TRBD2. CDR1 is LGHNA and CDR2 is YSLEER in the germline V gene. V lost 1 base, J lost 4 bases, and 6 bases stayed unmatched. The CDR3 length is 17 residues. The CDR3 DNA reads TGCGCCAGCAGCCAAGGGAGACTAGCGGGAGTTGCAGATACGCAGTATTTT. This codes for CASSQGRLAGVADTQYF.

J is TRBJ2-1 and V is TRBV11-2; weak D call: TRBD2 (5 bases). V was pared by 1 base and J by 2 bases, with 12 bases between. The CDR3 loop spans 16 amino acids. The germline V gene encodes CDR1 SGHAT and CDR2 FQNNGV. The CDR3 loop reads CASSLVVGEAYNEQFF. The CDR3 DNA is TGTGCCAGCAGCTTAGTGGTCGGGGAAGCCTACAATGAGCAGTTCTTC.

This sequence joins TRBV5-1 and TRBJ2-5, with D unclear. Trimming left V 2 bases short and J 5 bases short, with 13 bases between. Germline V CDR1 and CDR2: SGHRS, YFSETQ. The CDR3 is 14 amino acids. Written as DNA, the CDR3 is TGCGCCAGCAGCTTTCGACCAATCGAGGAGACCCAGTACTTC. It codes for CASSFRPIEETQYF.

This sequence joins TRBV10-1 and TRBJ2-1, with 10 bases fitting TRBD2. The CDR3 length is 15 residues. The V gene's germline CDR1 is WNHNN and CDR2 SYGVQD (reference sequence). Trimming cost V 3 bases and J 6 bases; bases outside gene matches: 5. As DNA, the CDR3 is TGCGCCAGCAGTGATACAGCGGGAGGGGGCAATGAGCAGTTCTTC. Translation: CASSDTAGGGNEQFF.

This chain links TRBV28 with TRBJ2-7, with D tentatively TRBD1 or TRBD2 (5 bases each). Looked up from germline, CDR1 is MDHEN and CDR2 is SYDVKM. The CDR3 spans 13 residues. Trimming shortened V by 4 bases and J by 4 bases, and 11 bases separated the two germline ends. The CDR3 spells CASSSRDRYEQYF. CDR3 coding DNA: TGTGCCAGCAGTTCACGGGACCGATACGAGCAGTACTTC.

This clone was seen once. The V call is TRBV6-5, the J call TRBJ1-1, with D maybe TRBD1 (6 bases). With 4 bases removed from V and 8 bases from J, the gap between germline ends came to 8 bases. This CDR3 has 11 residues. Germline V CDR1 and CDR2: MNHEY, SVGAGI. The CDR3 DNA is TGTGCCAGCAGTTTCGGGACAGAAGCTTTCTTT. Its translation: CASSFGTEAFF.

This clone was recorded only once. V and J are TRBV30 and TRBJ2-3; D is uncertain. Trimming removed 4 bases at V and 4 bases at J, with 9 bases between. The CDR3 extends over 12 amino acids. Germline V CDR1 and CDR2: GTSNPN, SVGIG (reference sequence). The CDR3 DNA follows: TGTGCCTGGAAGGTCGGGCCAGATACGCAGTATTTT. Encoded protein: CAWKVGPDTQYF. Complete variable domain (other parts from reference TRBV30 and TRBJ2-3): SQTIHQWPATLVQPVGSPLSLECTVEGTSNPNLYWYRQAAGRGLQLLFYSVGIGQISSEVPQNLSASRPQDRQFILSSKKLLLSDSGFYLCAWKVGPDTQYFGPGTRLTVL.

The rearrangement uses TRBV27 and TRBJ1-5; 7 nucleotides line up with TRBD1. CDR1 and CDR2 (germline): MNHEY, SMNVEV (reference sequence). CDR3 length: 14 residues. J was trimmed by 6 bases and V by 2 bases; bases with no gene match: 4. CDR3 DNA sequence: TGTGCCAGCAGTTTAACAGGGGTGGCTCAGCCCCAGCATTTT. Its translation: CASSLTGVAQPQHF.

As concerns this clone: Additional DNA sequences in this sample encode the identical CDR3. The chain links TRBV6-6 to TRBJ1-2; D not resolved. The CDR3 covers 13 residues. V lost 3 bases and J 0 bases, leaving 5 bases between the germline ends. CDR1 and CDR2 (germline): MNHNY, SVGAGI (reference sequence). This chain's CDR3 is CASSYFANYGYTF. The CDR3 region has the DNA TGTGCCAGCAGTTATTTCGCTAACTATGGCTACACCTTC.